This entry describes one T cell receptor beta chain. Its antigen is not yet known. Per-base qualities were not stored, and no clone one base away is much larger. The CDR3, cysteine through phenylalanine, is 15 amino acids long. Only CDR3 DNA remains: 45 bases, in frame from the first base. CDR1 and CDR2 are read off the germline V gene (reference sequence) as MNHNY and SVGAGI. Germline trimming: 5 bases from V, 1 base from J; junction bases outside gene matches: 6. This entry comes from a study of control samples from healthy donors and cancer patients (dated by TCRdb to 2020 to 2022). To prepare the library, the immunoSEQ multiplex PCR assay was applied. TCRdb carries this immuneACCESS record with in-frame sequences only. Its versions omit some clonotypes, under half of them owing to an unresolved V gene in the studies checked, with the rest unexplained. The sample includes 150,000 to 200,000 clones, with 85% to 95% observed a single time. The ten largest clones represent approximately 1.4% of the sample.

Sequenced: blood. The source of this sequence is a young man in good health. The rearranged segments are TRBV6-6 and TRBJ1-2, and 8 bases in between align with TRBD1. The nucleotides are TGTGCCAGCAGTCGATGGACAGGGATTAACTATGGCTACACCTTC. Its protein reads: CASSRWTGINYGYTF.